Below, 29 T cell receptor beta chains from the same sample are listed, as sequenced in a study of T cells in Graves' hyperthyroidism and ophthalmopathy. RNA transcripts were the template for amplifying TCR beta CDR3 regions. The HTBI primer set served for first-round RT-PCR of the TCR CDR3. MiXCR, applied by TCRdb to the multiplex PCR reads, yields one record per CDR3 protein. The sample lists 300,000 to 450,000 distinct CDR3 sequences, 15% to 20% occurring once. Sequencing used blood. These receptors all come from a woman aged 35 to 49 with Graves' ophthalmopathy.

In its sample, this clonotype was seen many times. The rearrangement links TRBV20-1 to TRBJ1-5; 8 bases are shared with TRBD1. The junction had 15 bases not matched to a gene; V was cut back by 1 base and J by 7 bases. This CDR3 is 17 amino acids long. Looked up from germline, CDR1 is DFQATT and CDR2 is SNEGSKA (reference sequence). This CDR3 is CSARGQRQGRHWQPQHF. CDR3 sequence (DNA): TGCAGTGCTAGAGGTCAGAGACAGGGGCGCCATTGGCAGCCCCAGCATTTT.

This clonotype appeared many times. The chain joins TRBV25-1 to TRBJ1-2; D possibly corresponds to TRBD1 (5 bases). This CDR3 is built from 13 residues. V gave up 6 bases and J gave up 2 bases, with 10 bases separating them. Germline V gene data show CDR1 as MGHDK and CDR2 as SYGVNS. The CDR3 DNA is TGTGCCAGCAGCAGGGTTGAGAACTATGGCTACACCTTC. Amino acids: CASSRVENYGYTF.

Concerning this clonotype itself: One end of the junction varies from germline; a read error may be responsible. This chain uses TRBV27 with TRBJ2-7, with D perhaps TRBD2 (6 bases). Germline assignment: CDR1 MNHEY and CDR2 SMNVEV (reference sequence). The CDR3 sequence is 13 residues long. The CDR3: CASKEGYSYEQSF. In DNA, the CDR3 is TGTGCCAGCAAGGAGGGATATTCCTACGAGCAGTCCTTC.

This clonotype was detected ten times or more. This chain joins TRBV28 and TRBJ1-5, with a weak D call TRBD1 (5 bases). This CDR3 contains 14 residues. The V and J ends lost 3 bases and 4 bases respectively, with 10 bases between them. Germline V lookup: CDR1 MDHEN, CDR2 SYDVKM. The DNA of the CDR3 is TGTGCCAGCAGTTTCGACAGAGTAAATCAGCCCCAGCATTTT. Amino acid sequence: CASSFDRVNQPQHF.

There are many counts of this clonotype. The chain uses TRBV12-3 or TRBV12-4 and TRBJ2-5; TRBD1 or TRBD2 may be the D gene (5 bases each). Deletions cut 6 bases from V and 5 bases from J, with 16 bases between. The CDR3 loop spans 14 amino acids. CDR3 sequence reads: CASRQSPEGETQYF. The CDR3 DNA sequence: TGTGCCAGCAGACAAAGCCCAGAGGGGGAGACCCAGTACTTC.

The chain employs TRBV11-3 and TRBJ2-2; no firm D call. CDR3 size: 15 residues. Trimming took off 1 base at V and 6 bases at J, with 12 bases between the two ends. Germline values: CDR1 SGHNT, CDR2 YENEEA. The CDR3 bases are TGTGCCAGCAGCTTAGGGCACAATGGCCCCGGGGAGCTGTTTTTT. Residues: CASSLGHNGPGELFF.

In its sample, this clonotype was seen a few times. Given a much more abundant clone one base away, this may be a read error. The V call is TRBV7-6, the J call TRBJ1-6; TRBD1 aligns across 7 bases. This CDR3 spans 14 amino acids. Losses at the gene ends were 6 bases for V and 8 bases for J; bases not matched to a gene: 7. CDR1 and CDR2 (germline): SGHVS, FNYEAQ. CDR3: CASRFRGIDSPLHF. CDR3 sequence (DNA): TGTGCCAGCAGATTCAGGGGGATTGATTCACCCCTCCACTTT.

The table lists this clonotype with many counts. The chain has TRBV12-3 or TRBV12-4 and TRBJ2-2; D is undetermined. The CDR3 covers 13 residues. Trimming cost V 2 bases and J 7 bases, with 8 bases left between them. The CDR3 reads CASSLLGGGELFF. The CDR3 DNA reads as TGTGCCAGCAGTTTATTAGGTGGCGGGGAGCTGTTTTTT.

This clonotype was recorded at least ten times. V gene TRBV5-1 combines with J gene TRBJ1-2, with TRBD1 identical over 10 bases. Germline trimming cut 1 base from V and 8 bases from J; bases unmatched to any gene: 8. Germline V gene data show CDR1 as SGHRS and CDR2 as YFSETQ. This CDR3 contains 15 residues. The CDR3 here is CASSLSGQGDPGYTF. CDR3 bases: TGCGCCAGCAGCTTGTCTGGACAGGGGGATCCAGGCTACACCTTC.

The V and J genes are TRBV30 and TRBJ2-1, with D possibly TRBD2 on 6 matching bases. The CDR3 runs 14 residues. CDR1 is GTSNPN and CDR2 is SVGIG in the germline V gene (reference sequence). Trimming cost V 0 bases and J 7 bases, with 13 bases left between them. The CDR3 spells CAWSVGGKVNEQFF. In nucleotides, the CDR3 is TGTGCCTGGAGTGTCGGAGGGAAAGTTAATGAGCAGTTCTTC.

A single count supports this clonotype. The J gene is TRBJ2-7, the V gene TRBV18; no definite D call. V gave up 0 bases and J gave up 0 bases, with 12 bases separating them. CDR3 length equals 16 residues. Germline loops: CDR1 KGHSH, CDR2 LQKENI. CDR3 sequence reads: CASSPPGFINSYEQYF. The CDR3 DNA sequence: TGTGCCAGCTCACCACCAGGATTTATAAACTCCTACGAGCAGTACTTC.

This clonotype turned up a few times. This chain joins TRBV15 and TRBJ2-5; 9 bases are a match to TRBD1. The ends lost 5 bases at V and 5 bases at J; junction bases unmatched: 6. The CDR3 loop spans 14 amino acids. Germline V gene lookup returns CDR1 LNHNV and CDR2 YYDKDF (reference sequence). As DNA, the CDR3 is TGTGCCACCAGCGCCACAGGGGGCAGGGAGACCCAGTACTTC. Translation: CATSATGGRETQYF.

As to this clonotype: A junction end diverges from the germline sequence, so it may reflect a read error. V and J are TRBV3-1 and TRBJ2-7, with D perhaps matching TRBD1 (5 bases). The length of the CDR3 is 14 residues. CDR1 and CDR2 from the germline V gene are LGHDT and YNNKEL (reference sequence). This CDR3 reads CGSSQGAGTYEQYF. The CDR3 coding sequence is TGTGGCAGCAGCCAAGGGGCAGGGACCTACGAGCAGTACTTC.

This clonotype has ten or more counts. The V and J genes are TRBV6-1 and TRBJ1-1; 11 nucleotides agree with TRBD1. The germline gives CDR1 MNHNS, CDR2 SASEGT. Unmatched junction bases numbered 8, after V lost 7 bases and J lost 1 base. CDR3 size: 16 residues. Written as DNA, the CDR3 is TGTGCCAGCAAAAAAGGAGGACAGGGGGCGAACACTGAAGCTTTCTTT. Translating it yields CASKKGGQGANTEAFF.

This clonotype was found many times. This sequence joins TRBV28 and TRBJ2-2; D gene ambiguous. The CDR3 runs to 13 residues. V was trimmed by 2 bases and J by 7 bases, leaving 8 bases between them. Germline CDR1 is MDHEN and CDR2 is SYDVKM. CDR3 loop: CASSLVVFGELFF. The CDR3 nucleotides are TGTGCCAGCAGTTTAGTGGTCTTCGGGGAGCTGTTTTTT.

This clonotype appeared many times. The V and J genes are TRBV5-1 and TRBJ2-7; 8 bases match TRBD1. After removal of 0 bases from V and 3 bases from J, the junction contained 5 bases not matched to a gene. CDR1 SGHRS and CDR2 YFSETQ come from the germline V gene. The CDR3 is 15 residues long. The CDR3 region is CASSLAGTGVYEQYF. CDR3 DNA sequence: TGCGCCAGCAGCTTGGCTGGGACAGGCGTCTACGAGCAGTACTTC.

As DNA, the CDR3 is TGTGCCAGCAGCCCCAGGGGCAGGGAGGGAGAGACCCAGTACTTC. Its protein is CASSPRGREGETQYF. This chain links TRBV7-3 with TRBJ2-5; D possibly corresponds to TRBD2 (7 bases). The CDR3 is 15 residues long. Germline CDR1 and CDR2: SGHTA and FQGTGA. The V end lost 5 bases, the J end lost 4 bases, and 17 bases lay between the germline ends.

In its sample, this clonotype was seen many times. V gene TRBV20-1 combines with J gene TRBJ1-1; 10 positions match TRBD1. This CDR3 contains 13 residues. The germline CDR1 and CDR2 sequences are DFQATT and SNEGSKA (reference sequence). The CDR3 region has the DNA TGCAGAGGACAGGGGGATTTGAACACTGAAGCTTTCTTT. It is translated as CRGQGDLNTEAFF.

This clonotype was observed at least ten times. The chain employs TRBV12-3 or TRBV12-4 and TRBJ2-7; 7 bases map to TRBD2. The CDR3 extends over 14 amino acids. After removal of 3 bases from V and 0 bases from J, the junction contained 2 bases not matched to a gene. CDR3 residues: CASSFGRGSYEQYF. CDR3 sequence (DNA): TGTGCCAGCAGTTTTGGGAGGGGCTCCTACGAGCAGTACTTC.

This clonotype has a count of ten or more. The chain is built from TRBV5-1 and TRBJ2-7; 7 bases line up with TRBD1. The germline CDR1 and CDR2 sequences are SGHRS and YFSETQ. This CDR3 comprises 15 residues. The V and J ends lost 4 bases and 3 bases, in that order; junction bases with no gene match: 10. The CDR3 DNA reads as TGCGCCAGCAGCCCGACAGGGCTCACTTTCTACGAGCAGTACTTC. Translated, it gives CASSPTGLTFYEQYF.

The chain couples TRBV6-1 to TRBJ1-2; 9 bases match TRBD1. V lost 6 bases and J lost 5; bases outside the gene matches: 10. The germline gives CDR1 MNHNS, CDR2 SASEGT. The CDR3 sequence is 15 residues long. Here the CDR3 reads CASSQTGTGPYGYTF. DNA of the CDR3: TGTGCCAGCAGCCAAACCGGGACAGGGCCTTATGGCTACACCTTC.

This chain links TRBV18 with TRBJ1-5; the D is unclear. CDR3 length: 13 residues. V was pared by 6 bases and J by 5 bases, with 11 bases between. CDR1 KGHSH and CDR2 LQKENI come from the germline V gene. In DNA form, the CDR3 reads TGTGCCAGCTCTACTGGACGGGATCAGCCCCAGCATTTT. Its protein is CASSTGRDQPQHF.

The table lists this clonotype with many counts. The chain employs TRBV27 and TRBJ2-7; D not resolved. Germline V gives CDR1 MNHEY, CDR2 SMNVEV (reference sequence). V was pared by 5 bases and J by 3 bases, with 11 bases between. CDR3 length equals 13 residues. CDR3 DNA: TGTGCCAGCAGTCGCCGGACGGGCTACGAGCAGTACTTC. Translated, it gives CASSRRTGYEQYF.

V is TRBV30 and J is TRBJ2-7, with D possibly being TRBD1 (6 bases). Trimming removed 7 bases at V and 3 bases at J, with 13 bases between. Germline V lookup: CDR1 GTSNPN, CDR2 SVGIG (reference sequence). This CDR3 is built from 12 residues. The CDR3 coding sequence is TGTGCCTTGGACAGTGGATACTACGAGCAGTACTTC. Amino acids: CALDSGYYEQYF.

V gene TRBV6-2 or TRBV6-3 combines with J gene TRBJ1-5; 7 bases match TRBD1. The CDR3 length is 14 residues. Germline assignment: CDR1 MNHEY and CDR2 SVGEGT. J was trimmed by 7 bases and V by 8 bases; bases with no gene match: 11. The CDR3 DNA follows: TGTGCCAGCGCCACAGGGGTCTCCGGACAGCCCCAGCATTTT. This sequence encodes CASATGVSGQPQHF.

The chain couples TRBV11-2 to TRBJ2-6; 11 bases line up with TRBD2. Trimming at V came to 5 bases and at J to 1 base, leaving 7 bases not matched to a gene. The CDR3 covers 18 residues. Germline V CDR1 and CDR2: SGHAT, FQNNGV. CDR3 residues: CASSRMIAGGSGANVLTF. CDR3 bases: TGTGCCAGCAGCCGGATGATAGCGGGGGGGTCTGGGGCCAACGTCCTGACTTTC. Combining the CDR3 with reference TRBV11-2 and TRBJ2-6 gives the whole variable domain EAGVAQSPRYKIIEKRQSVAFWCNPISGHATLYWYQQILGQGPKLLIQFQNNGVVDDSQLPKDRFSAERLKGVDSTLKIQPAKLEDSAVYLCASSRMIAGGSGANVLTFGAGSRLTVL.

On this clonotype itself: Since a much larger clone is just one base distant, this may be a read error. The V gene is TRBV7-8, the J gene TRBJ2-2, with 11 bases lining up with TRBD2. The germline V gene has CDR1 SGHVS and CDR2 FQNEAQ. Unmatched junction bases numbered 8, after V lost 5 bases and J lost 6 bases. CDR3 length equals 16 residues. CDR3 in amino acids: CASSRPGLAAPGELFF. For the CDR3, the DNA is TGTGCCAGCAGCCGACCGGGACTAGCGGCTCCCGGGGAGCTGTTTTTT.

This clonotype was detected many times. The CDR3 spells CASSILAPKGGANVLTF. DNA of the CDR3: TGTGCCAGTAGTATACTAGCCCCGAAAGGGGGGGCCAACGTCCTGACTTTC. V gene TRBV19 combines with J gene TRBJ2-6; D may be TRBD2 (5 bases). V gave up 2 bases and J gave up 4 bases, with 15 bases separating them. Per germline, CDR1 LNHDA and CDR2 SQIVND (reference sequence). There are 17 residues in the CDR3.

The chain carries TRBV12-3 or TRBV12-4 and TRBJ1-5, with 7 bases that match TRBD1. V was clipped by 5 bases and J by 0 bases; unmatched bases: 13. The CDR3 has 18 amino acids. The CDR3 sequence: CASSAWTGGVGSNQPQHF. CDR3 nucleotides: TGTGCCAGCAGTGCCTGGACAGGAGGGGTTGGTAGCAATCAGCCCCAGCATTTT.